The rows below give T cell receptor beta chains drawn from one sample of a study of OX40 agonist ivuxolimab in advanced cancers. Profiled with immunoSEQ multiplex PCR; TCRdb holds only in-frame clones, not every one. The sample shows 96,000 or so clones, roughly 80% of them seen only once. Sample: CD4+ or CD8+ T cells sorted from blood, taken in a trial of the OX40 agonist ivuxolimab. Receptors originate from an adult with an advanced solid tumor such as melanoma, head and neck, liver or kidney cancer. CDR3s include the opening cysteine and the closing phenylalanine or tryptophan. D genes are given only for firm matches. Only part of the rows carry a size: once, few, many, or a class if the clone is expanded.

>TRBJ2-1|.|.|TRBV14
TGTGCCAGCAGCCGGGGCGGGCCCTCCTACAATGAGCAGTTCTTC
CASSRGGPSYNEQFF
>TRBJ2-3|once|TRBD2|TRBV11-2
TGTGCCAGCAGCTCAAGACGGCCTAGCGGGGGGGCCGATACGCAGTATTTT
CASSSRRPSGGADTQYF
>TRBJ2-3|.|.|TRBV7-9
TGTGCCAGCAGCAATGGGACTTTAGCAACGCAGTATTTT
CASSNGTLATQYF
>TRBJ2-3|.|.|TRBV21-1
TGTGCCAGCAGCAGCCAATCAGATACGCAGTATTTT
CASSSQSDTQYF
>TRBJ2-1|.|TRBD1|TRBV5-1
TGCGCCAGCAGCCTAACCCGACAGGGGGCTGGGGACAATGAGCAGTTCTTC
CASSLTRQGAGDNEQFF
>TRBJ2-1|.|TRBD2|TRBV10-1
TGCGCCAGCAGAGGACTAGCGGAGCACAATGAGCAGTTCTTC
CASRGLAEHNEQFF
>TRBJ1-6|many|.|TRBV19
TGTGCCAGTAGTATCAGACAGGTCCGTACTGGGAATTCACCCCTCCACTTT
CASSIRQVRTGNSPLHF
>TRBJ2-7|.|.|TRBV27
TGTGCCAGCAGTTTTGGAGCGAGGTCCGAGCAGTACTTC
CASSFGARSEQYF
>TRBJ1-1|.|.|TRBV7-9
TGTGCCAGCAGCTTACGACCGGAGGAGACGGGGAAGGGGAACACTGAAGCTTTCTTT
CASSLRPEETGKGNTEAFF
>TRBJ2-4|.|.|TRBV6-5
TGTGCCAGCAGTTACAGCCAGGGGCTAGCCAAAAACATTCAGTACTTC
CASSYSQGLAKNIQYF
>TRBJ1-3|.|.|TRBV2
TGTGCCAGTATAGGGGCTTATGGAAACACCATATATTTT
CASIGAYGNTIYF
>TRBJ1-4|.|TRBD1|TRBV5-1
TGCGCCAGCAGCCCCGAGGACAGGCCATTTGAAAAACTGTTTTTT
CASSPEDRPFEKLFF
>TRBJ2-3|.|.|TRBV7-3
TGTGCCAGCAGCTTAGGGGCAGCCACAGATACGCAGTATTTT
CASSLGAATDTQYF
>TRBJ1-2|.|TRBD1|TRBV6-1
TGTGCCAGCAGCCGGACAGGGGAGGATGGCTACACCTTC
CASSRTGEDGYTF
>TRBJ2-7|.|.|TRBV2
TGTGCCAGCAGTGGGGTAACAGGATTAAGCTCCTACGAGCAGTACTTC
CASSGVTGLSSYEQYF
>TRBJ1-2|.|.|TRBV10-3
TGTGCCATCAGTGAGTCGGAGGAAGGTGGCTACACCTTC
CAISESEEGGYTF
>TRBJ1-1|.|.|TRBV5-1
TGCGCCAGCAGCGATACAGGACAATTCACTGAAGCTTTCTTT
CASSDTGQFTEAFF
>TRBJ2-3|.|TRBD2|TRBV7-3
TGTGCCAGCAGCTCGAAGTCTAGGACTAGCGGGGGTGCAGATACGCAGTATTTT
CASSSKSRTSGGADTQYF
>TRBJ2-1|.|TRBD2|TRBV5-1
TGCGCCAGTTTCGAGGGGACTAGCTCCTACAATGAGCAGTTCTTC
CASFEGTSSYNEQFF
>TRBJ1-1|.|.|TRBV4-3
TGCGCCAGCAGCCAAGATACTACAGGACTCCTTGAAGCTTTCTTT
CASSQDTTGLLEAFF
>TRBJ2-1|.|TRBD2|TRBV5-1
TGCGCCAGCAGCACTGGACTAGCGGGGAACAATGAGCAGTTCTTC
CASSTGLAGNNEQFF
>TRBJ2-7|.|.|TRBV27
TGTGCCAGCAGTCCTAGACAGAGCTCCTACGAGCAGTACTTC
CASSPRQSSYEQYF
>TRBJ2-6|.|TRBD1|TRBV6-5
TGTGCCAGTCGGCAGGGGGTTGGGGCCAACGTCCTGACTTTC
CASRQGVGANVLTF
>TRBJ2-7|.|.|TRBV10-2
TGCGCCAGCAGTGAGTCTGCCCGTTCCTACGAGCAGTACTTC
CASSESARSYEQYF
>TRBJ1-6|.|.|TRBV5-8
TGTGCCAGCAGCTTGGTTGAGAATCGGTCACCCCTCCACTTT
CASSLVENRSPLHF
>TRBJ1-2|.|TRBD1|TRBV10-3
TGTGCCATCAGGGGCACTGGACAGGGAGAAGGTGGCTACACCTTC
CAIRGTGQGEGGYTF
>TRBJ1-1|few|.|TRBV10-3
TGTGCCATCAGTGAGGAGGTAGCCACTGAAGCTTTCTTT
CAISEEVATEAFF
>TRBJ1-2|.|.|TRBV4-3
TGCGCCAGCAGCCAAGTAGAAGGGCAGAGCTATGGCTACACCTTC
CASSQVEGQSYGYTF
>TRBJ2-1|.|TRBD2|TRBV15
TGTGCCACCAGCAGAGATGCGGGGGGCAGGAATGAGCAGTTCTTC
CATSRDAGGRNEQFF
>TRBJ2-2|few|TRBD1|TRBV7-2
TGTGCCAGCAGCTTATATAGGCAGGGGGCCGGGGAGCTGTTTTTT
CASSLYRQGAGELFF
>TRBJ2-2|.|TRBD2|TRBV14
TGTGCCAGCAGCCACGGACTAGCGGGAGGGCTTCGAGGCACCGGGGAGCTGTTTTTT
CASSHGLAGGLRGTGELFF
>TRBJ2-7|.|.|TRBV11-2
TGTGCCAGCAGCTTACGGGGACGTTCCTACGAGCAGTACTTC
CASSLRGRSYEQYF
>TRBJ1-1|.|.|TRBV18
TGTGCCAGCTGTATGACAGAGAACACTGAAGCTTTCTTT
CASCMTENTEAFF
>TRBJ2-7|.|.|TRBV18
TGTGCCAGCTCACCTTCCGTCGGGACCTACGAGCAGTACTTC
CASSPSVGTYEQYF
>TRBJ1-5|.|.|TRBV27
TGTGCCAGCAGTCCCCGGGATCGCAATCAGCCCCAGCATTTT
CASSPRDRNQPQHF
>TRBJ1-1|once|.|TRBV2
TGTGCCAGCAGTGAAGGTAGGAGGGTGAACACTGAAGCTTTCTTT
CASSEGRRVNTEAFF
>TRBJ2-6|.|.|TRBV5-1
TGCGCCAGCAGCTTGGTCCCTGGCGGGGCCAACGTCCTGACTTTC
CASSLVPGGANVLTF
>TRBJ1-6|once|.|TRBV19
TGTGCCAGTAGTATGGATTTTTCGGCTTCACCCCTCCACTTT
CASSMDFSASPLHF
>TRBJ2-7|.|.|TRBV6-5
TGTGCCAGCAGTTACTCGTTCCGGGACTACGAGCAGTACTTC
CASSYSFRDYEQYF
>TRBJ2-1|.|TRBD2|TRBV10-3
TGTGCCATCAGTGAGTCCCCTAGCGGGGGCTACAATGAGCAGTTCTTC
CAISESPSGGYNEQFF
>TRBJ2-2|.|.|TRBV11-3
TGTGCCAGCAGCCCTCTTAACACCGGGGAGCTGTTTTTT
CASSPLNTGELFF
>TRBJ1-2|few|.|TRBV2
TGTGCCAGCCACCCGAGGAGGGACTATGGCTACACCTTC
CASHPRRDYGYTF
>TRBJ1-1|few|.|TRBV9
TGTGCCAGCAGCCCGTACACTGAAGCTTTCTTT
CASSPYTEAFF
>TRBJ2-2|.|.|TRBV7-8
TGTGCCAGCAGCTTAGGTCAGGGCTGGAACACCGGGGAGCTGTTTTTT
CASSLGQGWNTGELFF
>TRBJ1-4|.|.|TRBV6-1
TGTGCCAGCAGTGTTGTTGAAGAACTGTTTTTT
CASSVVEELFF
>TRBJ2-1|.|.|TRBV7-3
TGTGCCAGCAGCTTAAAGGGGGGGAGCTCCTACAATGAGCAGTTCTTC
CASSLKGGSSYNEQFF
>TRBJ2-5|.|.|TRBV18
TGTGCCAGCTCACCACCCGGGGAGACCCAGTACTTC
CASSPPGETQYF
>TRBJ1-5|.|.|TRBV7-9
TGTGCCAGCGCCGAGGGGGGAAACCAGCCCCAGCATTTT
CASAEGGNQPQHF
>TRBJ1-2|.|.|TRBV2
TGTGCCAGCAGGGGGGGCCAACAGGCCGCCTCTAACTATGGCTACACCTTC
CASRGGQQAASNYGYTF
>TRBJ2-1|.|.|TRBV30
TGTGCCTGGAGTAACCTCGGGACACAGCAGTTCTTC
CAWSNLGTQQFF
>TRBJ2-3|.|.|TRBV9
TGTGCCAGCAGCGTAGGGGCTCCTCTCACAGATACGCAGTATTTT
CASSVGAPLTDTQYF
>TRBJ1-3|.|.|TRBV19
TGTGCCAGCAGTGCTGACAGTGGAAACACCATATATTTT
CASSADSGNTIYF
>TRBJ2-2|.|.|TRBV9
TGTGCCAGCAGCGCCGGGACCACCGGGGAGCTGTTTTTT
CASSAGTTGELFF
>TRBJ2-2|.|TRBD2|TRBV5-4
TGTGCCAGCAGCCGAACTAGCGTCAGGACCGGGGAGCTGTTTTTT
CASSRTSVRTGELFF
>TRBJ2-1|few|.|TRBV19
TGTGCCAGTAGTATAACAATCCAGGGTAGTGAGCAGTTCTTC
CASSITIQGSEQFF
>TRBJ2-1|.|TRBD2|TRBV9
TGTGCCAGCAGCGCCGGGACTAGCCACAATGAGCAGTTCTTC
CASSAGTSHNEQFF
>TRBJ1-2|.|TRBD1|TRBV29-1
TGCAGCGTTGGCACAGGGGGAACCGGCGCCGGCTACACCTTC
CSVGTGGTGAGYTF
>TRBJ2-1|.|.|TRBV11-1
TGTGCCAGCAGCTTATTCGCCGAGATATACAATGAGCAGTTCTTC
CASSLFAEIYNEQFF
>TRBJ2-4|.|TRBD1|TRBV5-1
TGCGCCAGCAGCTTGGGGACAGGGGGCCAAGGCATTCAGTACTTC
CASSLGTGGQGIQYF